This TCR beta chain emerged from a study of T-cell memory formation after mild COVID-19. Study-level information: In these data, TCR clusters were largely donor specific.

Study-wide results and caveats: Within pre-infection memory, some responding clones were found, suggesting cross-reactive memory joined. Clones that contracted from day 15 to 85 had balanced CD4/CD8; later expanders were CD4+ biased.

Barcoded TCR alpha and TCR beta cDNA libraries with UMIs came from 5'RACE using constant-segment primers. Each CDR3 protein gets one entry after TCRdb re-called the 5' RACE reads with MiXCR. The table records approximately 270,000 distinct CDR3 sequences, roughly 15% of them present only once. Germline V lookup: CDR1 SNHLY, CDR2 FYNNEI. The CDR3 runs 13 residues. V was clipped by 5 bases and J by 3 bases; unmatched bases: 4. Only a few counts were recorded for this clonotype. Its antigen is not identified. This rearrangement joins TRBV2 to TRBJ2-7; TRBD1 aligns across 7 bases. This receptor was identified in a man aged 18 to 29 who had mild COVID-19 (a few samples of this study predate the infection). Cell type and time point are not known. Material for sequencing was PBMCs or a T cell subset sorted from them (not recorded which). For the CDR3, the DNA is TGTGCCAGCAGTCCCCGGGACAGCTACGAGCAGTACTTC. Its protein product is CASSPRDSYEQYF.